Below are 28 T cell receptor beta chains sequenced from a single sample in a study of shared clonotypes between healthy human individuals. Naive CD8 cells comprised CD45RO-negative, CCR7-positively selected cells, excluding terminally differentiated effector memory CD45RA+ cells. The assay was immunoSEQ multiplex PCR, and TCRdb's table has in-frame clones only and misses some. The profile covers about 2.1 million clones, with roughly 93% appearing a single time and approximately 1.7% taken by the ten largest. The material sequenced was naive CD8+ T cells from PBMCs. All receptors derive from a man between 18 and 35 years old in good health. Some clones in this sample may be carry-over from other donors' samples.

Note on this clone: This sample also contains other DNA sequences that code for the same CDR3. This chain links TRBV27 with TRBJ2-3, with TRBD2 matching over 9 bases. CDR1 is MNHEY and CDR2 is SMNVEV in the germline V gene (reference sequence). This CDR3 has 14 amino acids. The ends lost 5 bases at V and 1 base at J; junction bases unmatched: 1. CDR3 region: CASSRLAGTDTQYF. The CDR3 DNA is TGTGCCAGCAGTCGACTAGCGGGCACAGATACGCAGTATTTT.

The rearrangement joins TRBV25-1 to TRBJ1-4, with D tentatively TRBD1 (5 bases). The CDR3 totals 14 residues. CDR1 MGHDK and CDR2 SYGVNS come from the germline V gene. Trimming pared 4 bases from V and 6 bases from J, leaving 12 bases between. Here the CDR3 reads CASSVGGRDEKLFF. The CDR3, as DNA: TGTGCCAGCAGTGTAGGAGGCAGGGATGAAAAACTGTTTTTT.

CDR3: CASSVGAGVEFF. CDR3 bases: TGTGCCAGCAGCGTGGGGGCGGGAGTAGAGTTCTTC. The chain has TRBV25-1 and TRBJ2-1, with a weak D call TRBD2 (7 bases). The CDR3 has 12 residues. Germline V gene lookup returns CDR1 MGHDK and CDR2 SYGVNS. With 6 bases removed from V and 14 bases from J, the gap between germline ends came to 17 bases.

The V gene is TRBV2, the J gene TRBJ1-3; TRBD1 aligns across 7 bases. Germline CDR1 SNHLY, CDR2 FYNNEI. The trim removed 4 bases at V and 0 bases at J, leaving 6 bases unmatched. The length of the CDR3 is 16 residues. CDR3 nucleotides: TGTGCCAGCAGTGGGACAGGCAACGGCTCTGGAAACACCATATATTTT. It specifies CASSGTGNGSGNTIYF.

The rearrangement joins TRBV2 to TRBJ1-1, with unresolved D. Germline V lookup: CDR1 SNHLY, CDR2 FYNNEI. CDR3 size: 15 residues. The V gene lost 3 bases and the J gene lost 1 base, with 12 bases spanning the gap. The chain's CDR3 is CASSDYYVGNTEAFF. The CDR3 region has the DNA TGTGCCAGCAGTGACTATTATGTCGGGAACACTGAAGCTTTCTTT.

This rearrangement joins TRBV27 to TRBJ2-2; 7 bases line up with TRBD2. Germline CDR1 and CDR2: MNHEY and SMNVEV (reference sequence). The CDR3 runs to 16 residues. Losses at the gene ends were 4 bases for V and 6 bases for J; bases not matched to a gene: 11. The chain's CDR3 is CASSSIGGRASGELFF. DNA of the CDR3: TGTGCCAGCAGTTCCATCGGAGGGAGGGCATCCGGGGAGCTGTTTTTT.

V usage is TRBV7-2 and J usage is TRBJ2-5, with D perhaps TRBD2 (6 bases). From germline, CDR1 is SGHTA and CDR2 FQGNSA. The CDR3 runs 13 residues. V was cut by 5 bases and J by 4 bases, with 11 bases left in between. The CDR3 DNA is TGTGCCAGCAGCACTAGGAGGGGAGAGACCCAGTACTTC. Its translation is CASSTRRGETQYF.

Comments on this clone: This sample includes further DNA sequences coding for the same CDR3. The rearrangement links TRBV7-9 to TRBJ2-7, with D unclear. This CDR3 contains 12 residues. V lost 1 base to trimming and J lost 6 bases, with 7 bases between them. CDR1 is SEHNR, CDR2 FQNEAQ, per germline (reference sequence). The CDR3 DNA reads as TGTGCCAGCAGCTTAGGGGCGCTCGAGCAGTACTTC. Translating gives CASSLGALEQYF.

The V gene is TRBV4-1, the J gene TRBJ1-2, with 7 bases identical to TRBD1. J was trimmed by 2 bases and V by 4 bases; bases with no gene match: 13. This CDR3 comprises 17 residues. Germline V gene data show CDR1 as MGHRA and CDR2 as YSYEKL. The CDR3 region has the DNA TGCGCCAGCAGCCTTTATACCGGGACAGCTAGCAACTATGGCTACACCTTC. Translation gives CASSLYTGTASNYGYTF.

The V gene is TRBV4-1, the J gene TRBJ2-1; 7 bases are shared with TRBD2. After removal of 4 bases from V and 5 bases from J, the junction contained 5 bases not matched to a gene. This CDR3 is built from 14 residues. From germline, CDR1 is MGHRA and CDR2 YSYEKL. CDR3 DNA sequence: TGCGCCAGCAGCCTCGGGACTACCAACAATGAGCAGTTCTTC. Protein product: CASSLGTTNNEQFF.

The rearrangement uses TRBV15 and TRBJ1-2, with 9 bases that match TRBD1. This CDR3 contains 17 residues. Trimming at V came to 0 bases and at J to 4 bases, leaving 9 bases not matched to a gene. CDR1 and CDR2 from the germline V gene are LNHNV and YYDKDF (reference sequence). CDR3 DNA: TGTGCCACCAGCAGAGACGTCTTGACAGGGGGTACCTATGGCTACACCTTC. It yields the protein CATSRDVLTGGTYGYTF.

The V call is TRBV6-1, the J call TRBJ1-1; D unclear. The CDR3 runs 13 residues. CDR1 and CDR2 from the germline V gene are MNHNS and SASEGT. The V end lost 5 bases, the J end lost 1 base, and 8 bases lay between the germline ends. In nucleotides, the CDR3 is TGTGCCAGCAGTAGGACTGGGAACACTGAAGCTTTCTTT. Protein: CASSRTGNTEAFF.

This chain joins TRBV11-2 and TRBJ1-2; 7 nucleotides line up with TRBD1. CDR1 and CDR2 (germline): SGHAT, FQNNGV. The CDR3 length is 15 residues. V lost 5 bases, J lost 3 bases, and 9 bases stayed unmatched. CDR3 DNA sequence: TGTGCCAGCAGCCCCCGGAAGGGGGCGGACTATGGCTACACCTTC. Encoded protein: CASSPRKGADYGYTF.

This chain links TRBV27 with TRBJ1-2; a possible D gene is TRBD1 (5 bases). The CDR3 runs 14 residues. CDR1 and CDR2 (germline): MNHEY, SMNVEV (reference sequence). Trimming took 8 bases from V and 2 from J, leaving 15 bases between them. The CDR3 reads CASALRGLNYGYTF. The CDR3 region has the DNA TGTGCCAGCGCCTTGAGGGGCCTCAACTATGGCTACACCTTC.

This clone was found once. V and J are TRBV7-2 and TRBJ2-7; TRBD2 agrees at 8 bases. This CDR3 region has 17 residues. J lost 4 bases, V lost 0 bases, and 11 bases had no gene match. Germline V gene sequence: CDR1 SGHTA, CDR2 FQGNSA. The CDR3 is CASSLAPGGVFRYEQYF. In DNA form, the CDR3 reads TGTGCCAGCAGCTTAGCGCCGGGAGGGGTCTTTCGATACGAGCAGTACTTC.

The chain has TRBV29-1 and TRBJ2-1; 10 bases fit TRBD2. The germline gives CDR1 SQVTM, CDR2 ANQGSEA. The length of the CDR3 is 14 residues. Losses at the gene ends were 7 bases for V and 9 bases for J; bases not matched to a gene: 12. In DNA form, the CDR3 reads TGCAGCGCCCTTAGCGGGAGGAGGGCGACTGAGCAGTTCTTC. The encoded protein is CSALSGRRATEQFF.

The chain is built from TRBV4-1 and TRBJ2-5; 7 bases align to TRBD1. The V gene end was trimmed by 2 bases and the J gene end by 2 bases; junction bases not matched to a gene: 2. Germline CDR1 is MGHRA and CDR2 is YSYEKL. The CDR3 contains 14 residues. For the CDR3, the DNA is TGCGCCAGCAGCCAAAGGGGACAGCAAGAGACCCAGTACTTC. It yields the protein CASSQRGQQETQYF.

The V and J genes are TRBV23-1 and TRBJ2-7, with D maybe TRBD1 (6 bases). Being an ORF, TRBV23-1 has a function that is uncertain. There are 15 residues in the CDR3. Trimming removed 4 bases at V and 2 bases at J, with 15 bases between. Here the CDR3 DNA reads TGCGCCAGCAGTCCAGCAGGGGCCGATACCTACGAGCAGTACTTC. Amino acids: CASSPAGADTYEQYF.

In nucleotides, the CDR3 is TGTGCCAGTAGTCGGGGGCGACCATATGGCTACACCTTC. It yields the protein CASSRGRPYGYTF. This sequence joins TRBV19 and TRBJ1-2; D possibly corresponds to TRBD1 (6 bases). Germline CDR1 and CDR2: LNHDA and SQIVND (reference sequence). The CDR3 consists of 13 residues. V lost 5 bases and J lost 5, with 12 bases in between.

This chain uses TRBV4-3 with TRBJ1-4; a weak D match, TRBD1 (6 bases). Germline V gene sequence: CDR1 LGHNA, CDR2 YSLEER. Trimming pared 0 bases from V and 5 bases from J, leaving 19 bases between. The CDR3 has 18 residues. The CDR3 reads CASSQEYLLRQDNEKLFF. The CDR3 region has the DNA TGCGCCAGCAGCCAAGAATATCTATTAAGACAGGACAATGAAAAACTGTTTTTT.

The chain has TRBV15 and TRBJ1-5; 8 positions match TRBD1. This CDR3 region has 17 residues. CDR1 and CDR2 from the germline V gene are LNHNV and YYDKDF (reference sequence). The V gene end was trimmed by 0 bases and the J gene end by 8 bases; junction bases not matched to a gene: 12. The CDR3 sequence is CATSRDLAGGPYEPQHF. For the CDR3, the DNA is TGTGCCACCAGCAGAGATCTCGCAGGGGGCCCCTATGAGCCCCAGCATTTT.

V usage is TRBV18 and J usage is TRBJ1-2, with D possibly TRBD1 on 5 matching bases. The length of the CDR3 is 16 residues. Germline V gives CDR1 KGHSH, CDR2 LQKENI. V was clipped by 2 bases and J by 4 bases, with 17 bases between them. The chain's CDR3 is CASSPNIDRGGYGYTF. The CDR3 bases are TGTGCCAGCTCACCAAACATAGACCGGGGCGGCTATGGCTACACCTTC.

Regarding this clone: The identical CDR3 is also encoded by other nucleotide sequences in the sample. The rearrangement uses TRBV7-6 and TRBJ2-3; maybe TRBD2 (5 bases). V gave up 5 bases and J gave up 5 bases, with 8 bases separating them. CDR3 length: 12 residues. Germline CDR1 and CDR2: SGHVS and FNYEAQ. The chain's CDR3 is CASSPRGDTQYF. Written as DNA, the CDR3 is TGTGCCAGCAGCCCCCGGGGAGATACGCAGTATTTT.

The V gene is TRBV25-1, the J gene TRBJ2-7; D not resolved. The CDR3 spans 11 residues. Germline lookup yields CDR1 MGHDK and CDR2 SYGVNS. V was trimmed by 4 bases and J by 7 bases, leaving 8 bases between them. In DNA, the CDR3 is TGTGCCAGCAGTGCCACGCAAGAGCAGTACTTC. This sequence encodes CASSATQEQYF.

The rearrangement uses TRBV6-1 and TRBJ1-5; D may be TRBD1 (6 bases). In germline, CDR1 is MNHNS, CDR2 SASEGT. V dropped 3 bases and J dropped 7 bases, with 19 bases sitting between them. CDR3 length: 16 amino acids. As DNA, the CDR3 is TGTGCCAGCAGTGATTCCAATACAGGGTGGTACCAGCCCCAGCATTTT. Its protein is CASSDSNTGWYQPQHF.

The CDR3 nucleotides read TGTGCCAGCAGCTCCCCCTTGAGGCTAGCGGGAGTCTTGACCCAGTACTTC. Protein: CASSSPLRLAGVLTQYF. The chain employs TRBV7-9 and TRBJ2-5; 10 nucleotides align to TRBD2. The V and J ends lost 4 bases and 7 bases, in that order; junction bases with no gene match: 15. The CDR3 contains 17 residues. CDR1 SEHNR and CDR2 FQNEAQ come from the germline V gene (reference sequence).

The chain links TRBV28 to TRBJ2-6; possible D gene TRBD2, 6 bases. The germline gives CDR1 MDHEN, CDR2 SYDVKM. This CDR3 contains 16 residues. V shed 8 bases and J shed 1 base, with 15 bases lying between them. CDR3 nucleotide sequence: TGTGCCAGCCGTTCGGGGGTCTGGTCTGGGGCCAACGTCCTGACTTTC. This encodes CASRSGVWSGANVLTF.

This chain connects TRBV15 to TRBJ2-5; 9 bases are a match to TRBD2. This CDR3 contains 16 residues. CDR1 is LNHNV, CDR2 YYDKDF, per germline (reference sequence). The V and J ends lost 3 bases and 5 bases, in that order; junction bases with no gene match: 10. CDR3 residues: CATSSKAGGFGETQYF. CDR3 nucleotide sequence: TGTGCCACCAGCAGTAAAGCGGGGGGATTCGGGGAGACCCAGTACTTC.